The TCR beta chain under discussion was sequenced for a study of Graves' ophthalmopathy and Graves' hyperthyroidism. Amplifying from RNA transcripts, the study obtained TCR beta CDR3 regions. An initial RT-PCR round employing HTBI primers preceded a second-round multiplex PCR. MiXCR was run by TCRdb on the multiplex PCR reads, yielding one entry per CDR3 protein. Of approximately 1.2 million distinct CDR3 sequences in the sample, roughly two fifths were seen once. This clonotype was detected ten times or more. The CDR3 sequence is 14 residues long. The ends were cut back, 1 base at V and 1 base at J, with 8 bases in the middle. Germline V CDR1 and CDR2: SGHRS, YFSETQ.

The rearrangement uses TRBV5-1 and TRBJ1-2; D is unresolved. The sequence derives from an adult man with Graves' hyperthyroidism. What was sequenced was peripheral blood or thyroid tissue (not recorded which). The CDR3 protein is CASSLSGDNYGYTF. In nucleotides, the CDR3 is TGCGCCAGCAGCTTGTCTGGGGATAACTATGGCTACACCTTC.